The 3 T cell receptor beta chains below all came from one sample that was sequenced in a study of human T cells and chemical hapten exposure. A single record per CDR3 protein comes from TCRdb applying MiXCR to the RACE reads. This table has about 68,000 distinct CDR3 sequences, about a tenth appearing once. As to time point: pre-sensitization, week 0. Treatment: therapeutic diphenylcyclopropenone sensitization with weekly scalp DPC. Source: whole blood, taken in connection with sensitization to the hapten diphenylcyclopropenone (DPC). Every receptor here comes from a woman aged 45-59 years with alopecia areata. Some clones in this sample may be carry-over from other donors' samples.

The sample holds many counts of this clonotype. CDR3 protein: CASRTGTGGVWNTEAFF. CDR3 nucleotides: TGTGCCAGCAGAACCGGGACAGGGGGCGTCTGGAACACTGAAGCTTTCTTT. The chain links TRBV7-9 to TRBJ1-1, with 12 bases fitting TRBD1. Trimming at V came to 6 bases and at J to 1 base, leaving 9 bases not matched to a gene. This CDR3 is built from 17 residues. Germline CDR1 reads SEHNR; CDR2 reads FQNEAQ (reference sequence).

The sample holds a few counts of this clonotype. The V and J genes are TRBV12-3 or TRBV12-4 and TRBJ1-1; D is undetermined. Trimming left V 5 bases short and J 6 bases short, with 19 bases between. This CDR3 has 15 residues. In DNA, the CDR3 is TGTGCCAGCAGTCCAAACCGGGGTAACAATCCTGAAGCTTTCTTT. Protein product: CASSPNRGNNPEAFF.

Many counts were recorded for this clonotype. J is TRBJ1-5 and V is TRBV6-2 or TRBV6-3; 7 bases align to TRBD1. This CDR3 contains 16 residues. V trimming: 7 bases; J trimming: 5 bases; junction bases outside the gene matches: 14. Germline V CDR1 and CDR2: MNHEY, SVGEGT. Written as DNA, the CDR3 is TGTGCCAGCACCTCCCCACGGGCAGGGGGATATCAGCCCCAGCATTTT. Translated, it gives CASTSPRAGGYQPQHF.